By share, the clone carrying this T cell receptor (beta chain) counts as medium-sized. The antigen is not known. Amplification of TCR beta used genomic DNA extracted from peripheral blood. The sample comes from a study of T cell repertoires in aging, cancer and after chemotherapy. Germline CDR1 and CDR2: DFQATT and SNEGSKA (reference sequence). The CDR3 spans 15 residues. V gave up 0 bases and J gave up 3 bases, with 11 bases separating them. General study points: In healthy donors, age-related TCR diversity loss mainly reflected lost richness. Immunological memory after chemotherapy cannot be judged from the repertoire data.

Multiplex touch-down PCR with TRB-A/B primers amplified rearranged V-D-J TRB sequences. Via MiXCR, TCRdb re-called the multiplex PCR reads, giving one row per CDR3 protein. The data show 8,900 or so distinct CDR3 sequences, with about 35% seen just once and 3.5% held by the top ten. This sequence was found in a human donor in good health. The rearrangement links TRBV20-1 to TRBJ2-2; no definite D call. The specimen sequenced was blood. The CDR3 is CSARDLERDTGELFF. The CDR3 coding sequence is TGCAGTGCTAGAGATCTGGAGCGAGACACCGGGGAGCTGTTTTTT.